The clone carrying this T cell receptor (beta chain) has ten or more counts. The antigen is undetermined. These data come from a study of blood T cells in healthy people across ages. Overall study results and limits: Both higher diversity and more naive CD4+ cells marked long-lived donors when set against aged donors. Underestimates were what the diversity estimates from one million T cells were considered to be. Correlation between TCR beta diversity and naive T cell percentage was strong.

Primers used in a second PCR of roughly 7 to 11 cycles were a sample-barcoded 5' primer and a J-beta primer mix. TCRdb reprocessed the 5' RACE reads via MiXCR and lists one record per CDR3 protein. Among 1.8 million or so distinct CDR3 sequences listed, about 39% were seen once. Sample: blood. The origin of this receptor is a human donor in good health.

CDR3 nucleotide sequence: TGTGCCAGCAGTCGGGCGAACACCGGGGAGCTGTTTTTT. It specifies CASSRANTGELFF. The genes are TRBV6-4 and TRBJ2-2; no clear D. Per the germline V gene, CDR1 is MRHNA and CDR2 is SNTAGT. Trimming cost V 5 bases and J 0 bases, with 4 bases left between them. The CDR3 consists of 13 residues.